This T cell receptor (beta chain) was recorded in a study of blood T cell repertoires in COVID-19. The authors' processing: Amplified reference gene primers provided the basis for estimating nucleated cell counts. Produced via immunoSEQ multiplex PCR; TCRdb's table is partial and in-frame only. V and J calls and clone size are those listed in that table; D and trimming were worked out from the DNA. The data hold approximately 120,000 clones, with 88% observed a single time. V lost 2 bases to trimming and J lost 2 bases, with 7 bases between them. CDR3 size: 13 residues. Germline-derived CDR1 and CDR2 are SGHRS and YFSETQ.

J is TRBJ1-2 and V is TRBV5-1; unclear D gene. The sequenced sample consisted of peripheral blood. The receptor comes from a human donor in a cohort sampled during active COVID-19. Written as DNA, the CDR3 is TGCGCCAGCAGCTTTGAGCGCAACTATGGCTACACCTTC. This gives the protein CASSFERNYGYTF.